One sample yielded the 32 T cell receptor beta chains listed below, sequenced in a study of CD8+ T cells in alopecia areata. Sequencing used cDNA as its template, made by extracting RNA and reverse transcribing it. TCRdb's table, derived via immunoSEQ multiplex PCR, lists solely in-frame clones and lacks some. The data contain around 120,000 clones, less than 80% of them singletons. Sequenced: CD4+ T cells sorted from blood. The source of these receptors is a human donor in good health.

This chain uses TRBV29-1 with TRBJ1-4; D ambiguous. Trimming left V 5 bases short and J 4 bases short, with 5 bases between. The CDR3 loop spans 11 amino acids. In germline, CDR1 is SQVTM, CDR2 ANQGSEA. As DNA, the CDR3 is TGCAGCGTTCGGGGTAATGAAAAACTGTTTTTT. Protein sequence: CSVRGNEKLFF. Looking up the rest from reference TRBV29-1 and TRBJ1-4 gives the full variable domain: SAVISQKPSRDICQRGTSLTIQCQVDSQVTMMFWYRQQPGQSLTLIATANQGSEATYESGFVIDKFPISRPNLTFSTLTVSNMSPEDSSIYLCSVRGNEKLFFGSGTQLSVL.

This clone was picked up one time. The rearrangement links TRBV6-1 to TRBJ2-5; no firm D call. Germline assignment: CDR1 MNHNS and CDR2 SASEGT. This CDR3 is 13 amino acids long. The V gene lost 1 base and the J gene lost 5 bases, with 8 bases spanning the gap. The CDR3 loop reads CASSEGSGETQYF. Written as DNA, the CDR3 is TGTGCCAGCAGTGAAGGGTCCGGGGAGACCCAGTACTTC.

The chain combines TRBV7-2 with TRBJ1-2; D is unclear. The CDR3 consists of 13 residues. Germline CDR1 SGHTA, CDR2 FQGNSA. V was pared by 3 bases and J by 3 bases, with 8 bases between. CDR3 sequence reads: CASSFPADYGYTF. The CDR3 coding sequence is TGTGCCAGCAGCTTTCCCGCTGACTATGGCTACACCTTC.

This rearrangement joins TRBV2 to TRBJ2-2; D unresolved. CDR1 is SNHLY and CDR2 is FYNNEI in the germline V gene. This CDR3 spans 15 amino acids. Trimming removed 6 bases at V and 0 bases at J, with 11 bases between. In DNA form, the CDR3 reads TGTGCCAGCAGCCAGCTTCGGCCGAACACCGGGGAGCTGTTTTTT. It yields the protein CASSQLRPNTGELFF.

The chain uses TRBV7-6 and TRBJ1-3; no clear D gene. Germline lookup yields CDR1 SGHVS and CDR2 FNYEAQ. Trimming took 7 bases from V and 0 from J, leaving 13 bases between them. The length of the CDR3 is 15 residues. The CDR3 reads CASTVGPGSGNTIYF. CDR3 nucleotides: TGTGCCAGCACCGTCGGGCCAGGCTCTGGAAACACCATATATTTT.

The genes are TRBV5-4 and TRBJ1-5; 7 bases agree with TRBD1. The CDR3 length is 15 residues. Trimming at V came to 4 bases and at J to 2 bases, leaving 6 bases not matched to a gene. Germline V CDR1 and CDR2: SGHNT, YYREEE (reference sequence). In DNA, the CDR3 is TGTGCCAGCAGCGCACAGGGGACGGGCAATCAGCCCCAGCATTTT. It translates to CASSAQGTGNQPQHF.

The chain couples TRBV9 to TRBJ2-3, with a weak D call TRBD2 (6 bases). CDR1 and CDR2 (germline): SGDLS, YYNGEE. The CDR3 runs to 18 residues. Trimming cost V 1 base and J 1 base, with 19 bases left between them. CDR3 residues: CASSVSLPGKRGTDTQYF. CDR3 in DNA: TGTGCCAGCAGCGTAAGCCTCCCGGGTAAGCGGGGCACAGATACGCAGTATTTT.

The CDR3 spells CASSERTVYGYTF. The CDR3 DNA reads TGTGCCAGCAGTGAGCGGACAGTATATGGCTACACCTTC. V and J are TRBV2 and TRBJ1-2; possible D gene TRBD1, 6 bases. V was cut by 3 bases and J by 5 bases, with 10 bases left in between. The CDR3 is made up of 13 amino acids. The germline gives CDR1 SNHLY, CDR2 FYNNEI.

This clone has only a few counts. This chain connects TRBV5-4 to TRBJ2-1, with a weak D call TRBD2 (7 bases). Germline V gives CDR1 SGHNT, CDR2 YYREEE (reference sequence). The CDR3 totals 15 residues. Between the trimmed V and J ends, which lost 0 bases and 5 bases, there was a span of 12 bases. As DNA, the CDR3 is TGTGCCAGCAGCTTGGTGGGGGGGCCCAACAATGAGCAGTTCTTC. The encoded protein is CASSLVGGPNNEQFF. The full variable domain, completed using reference TRBV5-4 and TRBJ2-1, is ETGVTQSPTHLIKTRGQQVTLRCSSQSGHNTVSWYQQALGQGPQFIFQYYREEENGRGNFPPRFSGLQFPNYSSELNVNALELDDSALYLCASSLVGGPNNEQFFGPGTRLTVL.

This clone was picked up a small number of times. The chain joins TRBV2 to TRBJ2-1, with D unresolved. Trimming removed 3 bases from V and 7 bases from J, with 16 bases in between. The V gene's germline CDR1 is SNHLY and CDR2 FYNNEI. The CDR3 is 15 amino acids. CDR3 DNA: TGTGCCAGCAGTGAGGGAAGCGTCTTGGGGAATGAGCAGTTCTTC. Translated: CASSEGSVLGNEQFF. The whole variable domain, remainder taken from reference TRBV2 and TRBJ2-1, is EPEVTQTPSHQVTQMGQEVILRCVPISNHLYFYWYRQILGQKVEFLVSFYNNEISEKSEIFDDQFSVERPDGSNFTLKIRSTKLEDSAMYFCASSEGSVLGNEQFFGPGTRLTVL.

In its sample, this clone was seen a few times. The chain couples TRBV19 to TRBJ1-3; D is unclear. The CDR3 length is 16 residues. Germline-derived CDR1 and CDR2 are LNHDA and SQIVND (reference sequence). V lost 3 bases and J 0 bases, leaving 12 bases between the germline ends. DNA of the CDR3: TGTGCCAGTAGTATCGTTCCTACGACCTCTGGAAACACCATATATTTT. This translates into CASSIVPTTSGNTIYF. The full variable domain, its missing parts supplied by reference TRBV19 and TRBJ1-3, is DGGITQSPKYLFRKEGQNVTLSCEQNLNHDAMYWYRQDPGQGLRLIYYSQIVNDFQKGDIAEGYSVSREKKESFPLTVTSAQKNPTAFYLCASSIVPTTSGNTIYFGEGSWLTVV.

This clone has a handful of counts. The rearrangement links TRBV9 to TRBJ1-6; D perhaps matches TRBD1 (6 bases). The CDR3 is made up of 14 amino acids. With 0 bases removed from V and 9 bases from J, the gap between germline ends came to 10 bases. CDR1 SGDLS and CDR2 YYNGEE come from the germline V gene. CDR3 amino acids: CASSVEDSRSPLHF. In DNA form, the CDR3 reads TGTGCCAGCAGCGTAGAGGACAGCCGTTCACCCCTCCACTTT. The whole variable domain, remainder taken from reference TRBV9 and TRBJ1-6, is DSGVTQTPKHLITATGQRVTLRCSPRSGDLSVYWYQQSLDQGLQFLIQYYNGEERAKGNILERFSAQQFPDLHSELNLSSLELGDSALYFCASSVEDSRSPLHFGNGTRLTVT.

CDR3 sequence (DNA): TGCAGCTCTCGACAGGCGTCAGGGAACACTGAAGCTTTCTTT. This sequence encodes CSSRQASGNTEAFF. The V gene is TRBV29-1, the J gene TRBJ1-1; D may be TRBD1 (6 bases). Per the germline V gene, CDR1 is SQVTM and CDR2 is ANQGSEA. The CDR3 extends over 14 amino acids. The ends were cut back, 8 bases at V and 1 base at J, with 17 bases in the middle.

This chain connects TRBV4-1 to TRBJ2-1; 12 bases line up with TRBD2. This CDR3 region has 15 residues. Trimming removed 5 bases from V and 6 bases from J; junction bases left unmatched: 5. Looked up from germline, CDR1 is MGHRA and CDR2 is YSYEKL. For the CDR3, the DNA is TGCGCCAGCAGCGCTCTAGCGGGGGGGGGCAATGAGCAGTTCTTC. Its protein is CASSALAGGGNEQFF.

This clone was detected only once. The DNA for the CDR3 is TGTGCCAGCACCCTTATCCGGGGGGGCTCCTACGAGCAGTACTTC. It encodes CASTLIRGGSYEQYF. J is TRBJ2-7 and V is TRBV2; TRBD2 agrees at 8 bases. V was clipped by 7 bases and J by 0 bases; unmatched bases: 8. CDR3 size: 15 residues. In germline, CDR1 is SNHLY, CDR2 FYNNEI.

The chain has TRBV4-2 and TRBJ1-5; the D is unclear. Germline V CDR1 and CDR2: LGHNA, YNFKEQ. The CDR3 is made up of 14 amino acids. V dropped 4 bases and J dropped 3 bases, with 10 bases sitting between them. The CDR3 DNA follows: TGTGCCAGCAGCCGGAGCCTCCACAATCAGCCCCAGCATTTT. Translation gives CASSRSLHNQPQHF.

A few counts support this clone. V is TRBV19 and J is TRBJ2-5; weak D call: TRBD2 (5 bases). Trimming removed 6 bases from V and 2 bases from J, with 16 bases in between. The CDR3 extends over 15 amino acids. Germline V gene data show CDR1 as LNHDA and CDR2 as SQIVND (reference sequence). The CDR3 sequence: CASRAGAKGQETQYF. CDR3 DNA: TGTGCCAGTAGGGCGGGCGCTAAGGGACAAGAGACCCAGTACTTC.

This clone has only a few counts. The V and J genes are TRBV28 and TRBJ1-2, with D tentatively TRBD1 (6 bases). This CDR3 has 14 residues. CDR1 is MDHEN, CDR2 SYDVKM, per germline. With 7 bases removed from V and 5 bases from J, the gap between germline ends came to 17 bases. The CDR3 sequence: CASTPGQMKYGYTF. CDR3 DNA: TGTGCCAGCACCCCCGGACAGATGAAGTATGGCTACACCTTC.

This clone has more than one count but fewer than ten. This chain links TRBV2 with TRBJ1-5, with 7 nucleotides matching TRBD1. The CDR3 totals 15 residues. Germline V gene data show CDR1 as SNHLY and CDR2 as FYNNEI. The V gene end was trimmed by 2 bases and the J gene end by 11 bases; junction bases not matched to a gene: 12. Written as DNA, the CDR3 is TGTGCCAGCAGTGAAACCGGGACAGACCTGGCGACCCAGCATTTT. This translates into CASSETGTDLATQHF.

This clone showed up just a few times. This chain joins TRBV30 and TRBJ1-2, with D possibly matching TRBD1 (6 bases). V was pared by 8 bases and J by 6 bases, with 19 bases between. The CDR3 length is 13 residues. The germline V gene encodes CDR1 GTSNPN and CDR2 SVGIG (reference sequence). CDR3 DNA: TGTGCCGTCCGGAGGGGGGAGGTTGATGGCTACACCTTC. It yields the protein CAVRRGEVDGYTF.

This clone appeared a few times. V is TRBV10-2 and J is TRBJ1-1, with a tentative D call TRBD1 (5 bases). V lost 3 bases, J lost 0 bases, and 17 bases lay in between. Germline lookup yields CDR1 WSHSY and CDR2 SAAADI. The CDR3 totals 17 residues. CDR3 coding DNA: TGCGCCAGCAGTGACAGATGGGGGTTAACCATGAACACTGAAGCTTTCTTT. The encoded protein is CASSDRWGLTMNTEAFF.

This clone was detected a few times. The rearrangement joins TRBV29-1 to TRBJ2-3; 9 nucleotides align to TRBD1. Germline V gene data show CDR1 as SQVTM and CDR2 as ANQGSEA. J was trimmed by 1 base and V by 4 bases; bases with no gene match: 6. The CDR3 sequence is 15 residues long. CDR3 residues: CSVGGTGLGTDTQYF. The DNA for the CDR3 is TGCAGCGTTGGGGGGACAGGGCTTGGCACAGATACGCAGTATTTT.

The chain has TRBV29-1 and TRBJ2-7; D gene unclear. V was pared by 7 bases and J by 0 bases, with 10 bases between. The CDR3 is 12 residues long. In germline, CDR1 is SQVTM, CDR2 ANQGSEA. CDR3 protein: CSALSDSYEQYF. CDR3 coding DNA: TGCAGCGCCCTCTCGGACTCCTACGAGCAGTACTTC.

The table lists this clone with a count of one. The chain recombines TRBV5-6 with TRBJ2-5; D gene ambiguous. Per germline, CDR1 SGHDT and CDR2 YYEEEE. The CDR3 loop spans 12 amino acids. V dropped 4 bases and J dropped 3 bases, with 7 bases sitting between them. The CDR3 DNA follows: TGTGCCAGCAGCGGGGTGGAAGAGACCCAGTACTTC. Amino acid sequence: CASSGVEETQYF.

The rearrangement links TRBV7-2 to TRBJ2-1; weak D call: TRBD2 (5 bases). Germline loops: CDR1 SGHTA, CDR2 FQGNSA. V was trimmed by 5 bases and J by 8 bases, leaving 10 bases between them. The CDR3 runs to 12 residues. In nucleotides, the CDR3 is TGTGCCAGCAGCACCGGACTCGATGAGCAGTTCTTC. Its protein is CASSTGLDEQFF.

This clone was observed a few times. The V call is TRBV30, the J call TRBJ1-1; no definite D call. CDR1 is GTSNPN and CDR2 is SVGIG in the germline V gene (reference sequence). V was clipped by 4 bases and J by 9 bases, with 12 bases between them. The CDR3 length is 11 residues. The CDR3 sequence is CAWNPTTKAFF. For the CDR3, the DNA is TGTGCCTGGAACCCGACAACCAAAGCTTTCTTT.

This chain links TRBV5-5 with TRBJ2-7; maybe TRBD2 (6 bases). This CDR3 is 16 amino acids long. CDR1 is SGHKS, CDR2 YYEKEE, per germline (reference sequence). V lost 5 bases, J lost 3 bases, and 21 bases lay in between. The DNA of the CDR3 is TGTGCCAGCAGAGGAGGTGGTGGCGGGGATGTCTACGAGCAGTACTTC. Translating gives CASRGGGGGDVYEQYF.

J is TRBJ2-3 and V is TRBV18, with D possibly TRBD2 on 6 matching bases. The CDR3 totals 18 residues. V gave up 3 bases and J gave up 0 bases, with 19 bases separating them. Germline-derived CDR1 and CDR2 are KGHSH and LQKENI. The CDR3 sequence: CASSPQPGVAYSTDTQYF. The CDR3 bases are TGTGCCAGCTCACCCCAACCGGGGGTAGCGTATAGCACAGATACGCAGTATTTT. The complete variable domain, with remaining parts taken from reference TRBV18 and TRBJ2-3, reads NAGVMQNPRHLVRRRGQEARLRCSPMKGHSHVYWYRQLPEEGLKFMVYLQKENIIDESGMPKERFSAEFPKEGPSILRIQQVVRGDSAAYFCASSPQPGVAYSTDTQYFGPGTRLTVL.

This clone was detected many times. V and J are TRBV7-3 and TRBJ2-1, with D possibly matching TRBD2 (6 bases). The CDR3 runs 14 residues. The germline V and J ends were trimmed by 8 bases and 4 bases, with 15 bases remaining between them. Germline V CDR1 and CDR2: SGHTA, FQGTGA. Written as DNA, the CDR3 is TGTGCCAGCGCCCCGGGTAGCGGATACAATGAGCAGTTCTTC. Protein product: CASAPGSGYNEQFF.

J is TRBJ1-6 and V is TRBV6-6; weak D call: TRBD1 (5 bases). V shed 8 bases and J shed 2 bases, with 7 bases lying between them. CDR1 MNHNY and CDR2 SVGAGI come from the germline V gene (reference sequence). There are 13 residues in the CDR3. The CDR3 reads CASGGTYNSPLHF. The CDR3 nucleotides read TGTGCCAGCGGGGGGACCTATAATTCACCCCTCCACTTT.

This clone was found a few times. This rearrangement joins TRBV23-1 to TRBJ1-5, with D uncertain. TRBV23-1 is identified as an open reading frame with a role that is uncertain. The CDR3 is 14 amino acids. Trimming cost V 6 bases and J 9 bases, with 18 bases left between them. CDR3 amino acids: CASSLRAIRVPQHF. As DNA, the CDR3 is TGCGCCAGCAGCCTCCGGGCCATCCGGGTGCCCCAGCATTTT.

This clone was detected a few times. The chain is built from TRBV29-1 and TRBJ1-4; D call uncertain. The germline V gene encodes CDR1 SQVTM and CDR2 ANQGSEA. V was pared by 4 bases and J by 7 bases, with 4 bases between. The CDR3 runs to 10 residues. Here the CDR3 DNA reads TGCAGCGTTGGAGGTGAAAAACTGTTTTTT. Protein: CSVGGEKLFF.